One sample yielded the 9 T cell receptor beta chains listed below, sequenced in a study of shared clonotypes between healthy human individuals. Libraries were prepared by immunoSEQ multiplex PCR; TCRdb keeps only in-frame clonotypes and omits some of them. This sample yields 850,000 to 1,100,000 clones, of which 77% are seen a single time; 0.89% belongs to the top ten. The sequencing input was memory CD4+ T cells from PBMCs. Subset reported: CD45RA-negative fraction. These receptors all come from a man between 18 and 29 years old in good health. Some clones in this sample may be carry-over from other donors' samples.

CDR3 region: CASSLASRADNEQFF. Written as DNA, the CDR3 is TGCGCCAGCAGCTTGGCCAGCCGCGCCGACAATGAGCAGTTCTTC. The chain employs TRBV5-1 and TRBJ2-1; D unclear. The ends were cut back, 0 bases at V and 5 bases at J, with 12 bases in the middle. CDR1 SGHRS and CDR2 YFSETQ come from the germline V gene. The CDR3 extends over 15 amino acids.

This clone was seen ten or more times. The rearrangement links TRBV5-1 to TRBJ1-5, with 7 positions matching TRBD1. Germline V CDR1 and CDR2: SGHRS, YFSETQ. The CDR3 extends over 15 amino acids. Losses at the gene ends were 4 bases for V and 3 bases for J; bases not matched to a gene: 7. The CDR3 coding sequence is TGCGCCAGCAGCCCGACAGGGATTTACAATCAGCCCCAGCATTTT. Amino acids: CASSPTGIYNQPQHF.

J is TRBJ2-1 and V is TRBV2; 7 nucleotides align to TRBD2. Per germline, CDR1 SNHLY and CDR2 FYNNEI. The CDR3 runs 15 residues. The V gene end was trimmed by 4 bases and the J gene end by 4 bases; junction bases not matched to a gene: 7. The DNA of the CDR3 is TGTGCCAGCAGTGTCGCGGGAGTGTCGTACAATGAGCAGTTCTTC. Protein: CASSVAGVSYNEQFF.

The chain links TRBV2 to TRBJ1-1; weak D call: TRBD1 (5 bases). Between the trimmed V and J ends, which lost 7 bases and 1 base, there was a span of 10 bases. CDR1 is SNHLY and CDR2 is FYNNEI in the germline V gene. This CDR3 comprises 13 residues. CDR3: CASTKGPNTEAFF. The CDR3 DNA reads TGTGCCAGCACGAAGGGGCCGAACACTGAAGCTTTCTTT.

CDR3 nucleotides: TGTGCCAGCAGCCAAGGACCTAGCGGACACACAGATACGCAGTATTTT. As protein: CASSQGPSGHTDTQYF. This rearrangement joins TRBV4-2 to TRBJ2-3; TRBD2 matches at 7 bases. The germline CDR1 and CDR2 sequences are LGHNA and YNFKEQ. This CDR3 has 16 amino acids. V was pared by 1 base and J by 2 bases, with 6 bases of the junction left unmatched.

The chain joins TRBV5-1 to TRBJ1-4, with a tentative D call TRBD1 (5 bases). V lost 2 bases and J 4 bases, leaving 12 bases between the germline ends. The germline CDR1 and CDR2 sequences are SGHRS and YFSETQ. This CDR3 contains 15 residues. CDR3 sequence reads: CASSFTGTNNEKLFF. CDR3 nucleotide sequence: TGCGCCAGCAGCTTCACCGGGACGAATAATGAAAAACTGTTTTTT.

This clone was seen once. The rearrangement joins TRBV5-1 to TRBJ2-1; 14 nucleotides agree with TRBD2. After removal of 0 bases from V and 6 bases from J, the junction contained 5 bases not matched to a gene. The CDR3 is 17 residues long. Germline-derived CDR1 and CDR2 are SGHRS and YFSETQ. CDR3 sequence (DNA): TGCGCCAGCAGCTTGGTCTCGGGACTAGCGGGAGTCAATGAGCAGTTCTTC. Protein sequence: CASSLVSGLAGVNEQFF.

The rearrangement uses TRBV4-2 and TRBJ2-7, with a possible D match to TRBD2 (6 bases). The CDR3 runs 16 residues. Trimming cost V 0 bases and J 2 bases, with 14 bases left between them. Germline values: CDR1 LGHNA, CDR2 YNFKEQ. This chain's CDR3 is CASSQDSSGSPYEQYF. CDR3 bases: TGTGCCAGCAGCCAAGATTCAAGCGGGTCTCCCTACGAGCAGTACTTC.

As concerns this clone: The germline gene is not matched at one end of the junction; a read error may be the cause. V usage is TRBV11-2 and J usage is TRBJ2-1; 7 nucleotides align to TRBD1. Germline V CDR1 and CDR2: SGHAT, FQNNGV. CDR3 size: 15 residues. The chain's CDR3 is CASSVATGDYNEQFF. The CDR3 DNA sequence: TGCGCCAGCAGCGTCGCTACAGGGGACTACAATGAGCAGTTCTTC.